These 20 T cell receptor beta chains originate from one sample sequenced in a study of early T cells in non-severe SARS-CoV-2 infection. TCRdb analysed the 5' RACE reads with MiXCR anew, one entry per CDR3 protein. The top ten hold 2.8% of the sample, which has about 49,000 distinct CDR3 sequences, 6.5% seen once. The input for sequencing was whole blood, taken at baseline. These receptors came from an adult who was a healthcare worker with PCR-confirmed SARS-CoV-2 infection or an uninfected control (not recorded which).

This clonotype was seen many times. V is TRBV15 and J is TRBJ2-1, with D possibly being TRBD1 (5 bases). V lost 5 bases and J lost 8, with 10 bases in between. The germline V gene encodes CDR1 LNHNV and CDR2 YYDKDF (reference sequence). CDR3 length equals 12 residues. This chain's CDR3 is CATSAGIYEQFF. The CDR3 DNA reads TGTGCCACCAGCGCAGGGATCTATGAGCAGTTCTTC.

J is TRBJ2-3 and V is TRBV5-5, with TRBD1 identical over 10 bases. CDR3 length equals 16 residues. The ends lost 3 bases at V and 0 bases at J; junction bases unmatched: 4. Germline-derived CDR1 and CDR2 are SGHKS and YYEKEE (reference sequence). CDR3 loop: CASSSDRGPSTDTQYF. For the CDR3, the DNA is TGTGCCAGCAGCTCAGACAGGGGGCCAAGCACAGATACGCAGTATTTT. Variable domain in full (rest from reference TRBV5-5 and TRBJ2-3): DAGVTQSPTHLIKTRGQQVTLRCSPISGHKSVSWYQQVLGQGPQFIFQYYEKEERGRGNFPDRFSARQFPNYSSELNVNALLLGDSALYLCASSSDRGPSTDTQYFGPGTRLTVL.

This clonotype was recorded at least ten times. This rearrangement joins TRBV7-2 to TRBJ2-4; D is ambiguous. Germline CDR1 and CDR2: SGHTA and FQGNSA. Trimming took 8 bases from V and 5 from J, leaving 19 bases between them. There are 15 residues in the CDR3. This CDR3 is CASSHLHRGENIQYF. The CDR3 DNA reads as TGTGCCAGCTCTCACCTACACCGTGGGGAAAACATTCAGTACTTC.

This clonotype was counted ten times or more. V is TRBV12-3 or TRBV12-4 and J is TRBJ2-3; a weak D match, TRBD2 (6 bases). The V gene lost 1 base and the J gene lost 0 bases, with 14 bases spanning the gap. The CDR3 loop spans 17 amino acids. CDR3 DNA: TGTGCCAGCAGTTTAGAGGCGGGATTGGGTAGCACAGATACGCAGTATTTT. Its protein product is CASSLEAGLGSTDTQYF.

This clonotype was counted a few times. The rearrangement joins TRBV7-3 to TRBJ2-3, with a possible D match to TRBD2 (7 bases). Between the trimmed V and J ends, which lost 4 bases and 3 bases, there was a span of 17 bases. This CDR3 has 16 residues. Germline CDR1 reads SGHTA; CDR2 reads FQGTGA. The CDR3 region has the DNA TGTGCCAGCAGCTCTTTCGGGGGGCTCTGGACAGATACGCAGTATTTT. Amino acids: CASSSFGGLWTDTQYF.

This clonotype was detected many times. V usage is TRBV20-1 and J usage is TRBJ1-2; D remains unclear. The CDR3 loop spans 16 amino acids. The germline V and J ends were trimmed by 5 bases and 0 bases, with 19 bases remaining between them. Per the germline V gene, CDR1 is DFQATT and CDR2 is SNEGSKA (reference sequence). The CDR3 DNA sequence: TGCAGTGCTCCCCCGGTAGTGGGGTTTGCTAACTATGGCTACACCTTC. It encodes CSAPPVVGFANYGYTF.

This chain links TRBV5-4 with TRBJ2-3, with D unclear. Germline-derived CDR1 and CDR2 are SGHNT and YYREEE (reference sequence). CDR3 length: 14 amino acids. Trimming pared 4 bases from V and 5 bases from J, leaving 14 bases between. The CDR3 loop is CASSPNWVRDTQYF. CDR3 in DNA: TGTGCCAGCAGCCCCAATTGGGTCAGAGATACGCAGTATTTT.

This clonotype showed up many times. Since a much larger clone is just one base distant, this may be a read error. CDR3 amino acids: CARSPERGEGFYEQYF. CDR3 sequence (DNA): TGTGCCAGGAGCCCCGAACGGGGGGAGGGGTTCTACGAGCAGTACTTC. The rearrangement joins TRBV6-5 to TRBJ2-7, with 7 bases lining up with TRBD2. There are 16 residues in the CDR3. Germline CDR1 is MNHEY and CDR2 is SVGAGI. The junction had 17 bases not matched to a gene; V was cut back by 9 bases and J by 3 bases.

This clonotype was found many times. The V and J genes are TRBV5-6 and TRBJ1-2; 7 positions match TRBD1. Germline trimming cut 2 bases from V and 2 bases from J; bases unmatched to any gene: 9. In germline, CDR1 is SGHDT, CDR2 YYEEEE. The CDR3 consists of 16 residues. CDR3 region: CASSFQSGTANYGYTF. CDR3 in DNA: TGTGCCAGCAGCTTCCAATCCGGGACAGCCAACTATGGCTACACCTTC. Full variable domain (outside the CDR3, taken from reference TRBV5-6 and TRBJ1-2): DAGVTQSPTHLIKTRGQQVTLRCSPKSGHDTVSWYQQALGQGPQFIFQYYEEEERQRGNFPDRFSGHQFPNYSSELNVNALLLGDSALYLCASSFQSGTANYGYTFGSGTRLTVV.

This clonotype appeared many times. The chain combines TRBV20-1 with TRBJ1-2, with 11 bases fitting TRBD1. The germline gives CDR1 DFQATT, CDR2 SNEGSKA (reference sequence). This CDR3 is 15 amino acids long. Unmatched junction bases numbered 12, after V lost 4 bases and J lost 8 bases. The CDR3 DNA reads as TGCAGTGCTACCAGGACAGGGGGCAGTACGGAAGGCTACACCTTC. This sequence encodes CSATRTGGSTEGYTF.

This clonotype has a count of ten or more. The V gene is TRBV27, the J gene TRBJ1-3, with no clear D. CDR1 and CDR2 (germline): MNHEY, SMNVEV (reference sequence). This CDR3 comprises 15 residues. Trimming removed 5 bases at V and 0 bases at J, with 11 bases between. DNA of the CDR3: TGTGCCAGCAGTCAAGACGGCCTCTCTGGAAACACCATATATTTT. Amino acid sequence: CASSQDGLSGNTIYF.

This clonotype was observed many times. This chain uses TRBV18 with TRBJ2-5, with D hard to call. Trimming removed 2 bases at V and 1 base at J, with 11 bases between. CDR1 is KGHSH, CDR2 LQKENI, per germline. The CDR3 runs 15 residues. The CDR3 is CASSPGFASQETQYF. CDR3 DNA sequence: TGTGCCAGCTCACCAGGGTTTGCCTCCCAAGAGACCCAGTACTTC.

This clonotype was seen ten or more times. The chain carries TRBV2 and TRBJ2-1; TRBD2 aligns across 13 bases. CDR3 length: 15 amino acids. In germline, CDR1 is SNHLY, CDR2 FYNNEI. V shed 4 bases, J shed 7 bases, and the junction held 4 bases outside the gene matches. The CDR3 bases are TGTGCCAGCAGTGTCGGGACTAGCGGGAAGAATGAGCAGTTCTTC. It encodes CASSVGTSGKNEQFF.

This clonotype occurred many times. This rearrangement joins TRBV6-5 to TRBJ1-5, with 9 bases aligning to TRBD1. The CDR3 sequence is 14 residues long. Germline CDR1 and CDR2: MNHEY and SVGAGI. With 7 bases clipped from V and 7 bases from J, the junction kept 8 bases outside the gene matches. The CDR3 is CASKDRGQGQPQHF. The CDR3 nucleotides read TGTGCCAGCAAGGACAGGGGACAAGGACAGCCCCAGCATTTT.

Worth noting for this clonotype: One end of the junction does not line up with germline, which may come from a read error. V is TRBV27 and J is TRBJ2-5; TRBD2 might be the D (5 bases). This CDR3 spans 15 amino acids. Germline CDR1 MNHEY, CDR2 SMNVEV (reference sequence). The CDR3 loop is CASSPTPVAGETRYF. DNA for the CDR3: TGTGCCAGCAGTCCTACCCCCGTGGCTGGGGAGACCCGGTACTTC.

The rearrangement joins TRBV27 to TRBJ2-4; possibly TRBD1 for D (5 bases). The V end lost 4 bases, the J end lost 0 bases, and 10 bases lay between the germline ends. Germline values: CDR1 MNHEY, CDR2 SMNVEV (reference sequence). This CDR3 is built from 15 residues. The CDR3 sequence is CASSSGNLAKNIQYF. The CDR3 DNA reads TGTGCCAGCAGTTCAGGGAATCTAGCCAAAAACATTCAGTACTTC.

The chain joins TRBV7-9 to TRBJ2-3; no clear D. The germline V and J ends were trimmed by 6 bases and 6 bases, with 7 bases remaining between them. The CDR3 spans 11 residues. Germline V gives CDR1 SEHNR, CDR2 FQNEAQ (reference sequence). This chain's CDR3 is CASSRSDTQYF. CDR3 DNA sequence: TGTGCCAGCAGTCGCTCGGATACGCAGTATTTT.

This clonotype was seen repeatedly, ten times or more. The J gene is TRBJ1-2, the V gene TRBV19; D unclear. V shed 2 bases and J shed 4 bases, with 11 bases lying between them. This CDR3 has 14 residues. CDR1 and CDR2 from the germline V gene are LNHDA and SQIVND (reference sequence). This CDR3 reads CASSIRAPAYGYTF. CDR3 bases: TGTGCCAGTAGTATACGGGCACCGGCCTATGGCTACACCTTC.

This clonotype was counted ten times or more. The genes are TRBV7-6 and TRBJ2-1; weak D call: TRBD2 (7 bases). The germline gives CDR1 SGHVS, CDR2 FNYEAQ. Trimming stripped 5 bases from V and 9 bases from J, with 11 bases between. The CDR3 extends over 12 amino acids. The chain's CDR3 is CASSQGGVEQFF. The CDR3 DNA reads TGTGCCAGCAGCCAAGGGGGGGTTGAGCAGTTCTTC.

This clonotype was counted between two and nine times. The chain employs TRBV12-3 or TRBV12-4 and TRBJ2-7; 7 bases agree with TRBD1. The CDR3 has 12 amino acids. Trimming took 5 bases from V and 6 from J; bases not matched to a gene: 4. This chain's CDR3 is CASSHRGIEQYF. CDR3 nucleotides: TGTGCCAGCAGTCACAGGGGAATCGAGCAGTACTTC.